The 2 T cell receptor beta chains below come from one sample, sequenced in a study of T cells in Graves' hyperthyroidism and ophthalmopathy. Using RNA transcripts as the source, TCR beta CDR3 regions were amplified. The TCR CDR3 was amplified in a first-round RT-PCR using the HTBI primer set. TCRdb re-analysed the multiplex PCR reads in MiXCR, keeping a single row per CDR3 protein. The profile covers 550,000 to 850,000 distinct CDR3 sequences, with under 20% appearing a single time and 16% taken by the ten largest. Sequenced: blood. These receptors were obtained from a woman between 50 and 59 years old with Graves' hyperthyroidism that later progressed to Graves' ophthalmopathy.

The chain has TRBV13 and TRBJ2-4; no reliable D call. CDR1 and CDR2 (germline): PRHDT, FYEKMQ (reference sequence). V was pared by 0 bases and J by 3 bases, with 6 bases between. CDR3 length equals 14 residues. CDR3 nucleotide sequence: TGTGCCAGCAGCTTAGGGGTGGGCAAAAACATTCAGTACTTC. Amino acids: CASSLGVGKNIQYF. The variable domain in full, completed from reference TRBV13 and TRBJ2-4, reads AAGVIQSPRHLIKEKRETATLKCYPIPRHDTVYWYQQGPGQDPQFLISFYEKMQSDKGSIPDRFSAQQFSDYHSELNMSSLELGDSALYFCASSLGVGKNIQYFGAGTRLSVL.

Remarks on this clonotype: A much larger clone differs from this one at a single base, so this may be a read error. The chain employs TRBV11-2 and TRBJ1-2; TRBD1 matches at 9 bases. This CDR3 spans 13 amino acids. Germline CDR1 and CDR2: SGHAT and FQNNGV. The J segment lost 9 bases and the V segment lost 6 bases, leaving 8 bases of the junction unmatched. The DNA for the CDR3 is TGTGCCAGCAGACTCGGGACAGGGTATAGCTACACCTTC. It yields the protein CASRLGTGYSYTF.